The present TCR beta chain was sequenced within a study of blood T cell repertoires in COVID-19. Across fewer than 25 US areas, participants ranged in age from about 18 to 90 years. Researchers sorted participants into cohorts using their self-reported clinical history. Donors in Cohort 3 counted as recovered after two negative PCRs, clearance, or symptom resolution. Original handling: Reference gene primers were amplified, and this amplification served to estimate nucleated cell counts. Generated by immunoSEQ multiplex PCR, the TCRdb table keeps only in-frame clones and is missing some. V and J calls and clone size are copied from that table; D and trimming were computed from the DNA. The sample carries around 450,000 clones, roughly 87% recorded once. The clonotype originates from a woman younger than 30 who had recovered from COVID-19. Sequenced input: PBMCs or T cells enriched from blood (not recorded which).

Here the CDR3 DNA reads TGTGCCAGCTCCCCTGACAGCGCGGAGACCCAGTACTTC. Translated: CASSPDSAETQYF. The chain links TRBV18 to TRBJ2-5, with a weak D call TRBD1 (5 bases). CDR1 is KGHSH and CDR2 is LQKENI in the germline V gene. The CDR3 extends over 13 amino acids. The germline V and J ends were trimmed by 6 bases and 5 bases, with 13 bases remaining between them.